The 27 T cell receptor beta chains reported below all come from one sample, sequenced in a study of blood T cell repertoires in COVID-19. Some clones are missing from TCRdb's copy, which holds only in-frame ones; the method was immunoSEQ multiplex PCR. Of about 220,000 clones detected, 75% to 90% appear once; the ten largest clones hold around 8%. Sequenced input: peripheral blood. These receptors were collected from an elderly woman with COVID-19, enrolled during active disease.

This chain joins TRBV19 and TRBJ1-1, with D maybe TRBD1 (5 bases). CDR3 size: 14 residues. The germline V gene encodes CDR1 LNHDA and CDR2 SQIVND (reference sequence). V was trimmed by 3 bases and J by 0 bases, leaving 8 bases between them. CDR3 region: CASSITGMNTEAFF. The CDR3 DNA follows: TGTGCCAGTAGTATCACAGGTATGAACACTGAAGCTTTCTTT.

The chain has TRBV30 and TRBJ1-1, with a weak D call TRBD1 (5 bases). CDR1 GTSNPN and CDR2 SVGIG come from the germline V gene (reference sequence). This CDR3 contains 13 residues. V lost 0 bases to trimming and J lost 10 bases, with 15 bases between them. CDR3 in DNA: TGTGCCTGGAGTGTTACGAGTCCGGGGGGAGCTTTCTTT. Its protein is CAWSVTSPGGAFF. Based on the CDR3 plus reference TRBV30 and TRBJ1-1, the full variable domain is SQTIHQWPATLVQPVGSPLSLECTVEGTSNPNLYWYRQAAGRGLQLLFYSVGIGQISSEVPQNLSASRPQDRQFILSSKKLLLSDSGFYLCAWSVTSPGGAFFGQGTRLTVV.

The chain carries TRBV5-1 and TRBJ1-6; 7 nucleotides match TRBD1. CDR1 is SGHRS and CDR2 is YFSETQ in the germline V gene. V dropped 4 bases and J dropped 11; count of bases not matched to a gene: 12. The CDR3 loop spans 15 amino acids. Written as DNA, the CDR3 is TGCGCCAGCAGCCCCCAAGGGGGCGGCTCTCCACCCCTCCACTTT. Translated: CASSPQGGGSPPLHF.

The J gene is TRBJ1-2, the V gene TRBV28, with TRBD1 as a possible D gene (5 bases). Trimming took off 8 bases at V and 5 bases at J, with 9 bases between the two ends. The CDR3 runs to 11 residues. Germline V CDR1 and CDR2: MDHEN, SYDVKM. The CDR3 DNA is TGTGCCAGCCTGACAGAGTATGGCTACACCTTC. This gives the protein CASLTEYGYTF.

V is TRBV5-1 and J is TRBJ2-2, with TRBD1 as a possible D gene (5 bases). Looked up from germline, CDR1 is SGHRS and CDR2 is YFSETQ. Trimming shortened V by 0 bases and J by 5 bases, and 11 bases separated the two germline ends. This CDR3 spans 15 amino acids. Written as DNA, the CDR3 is TGCGCCAGCAGCTTGGATCAGGGTGGGACCGGGGAGCTGTTTTTT. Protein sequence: CASSLDQGGTGELFF.

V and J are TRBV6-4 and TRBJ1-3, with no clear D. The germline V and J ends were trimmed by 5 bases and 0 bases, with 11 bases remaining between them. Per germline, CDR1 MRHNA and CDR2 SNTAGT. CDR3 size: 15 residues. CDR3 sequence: CASSWSGYSGNTIYF. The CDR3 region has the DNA TGTGCCAGCAGTTGGAGCGGGTACTCTGGAAACACCATATATTTT.

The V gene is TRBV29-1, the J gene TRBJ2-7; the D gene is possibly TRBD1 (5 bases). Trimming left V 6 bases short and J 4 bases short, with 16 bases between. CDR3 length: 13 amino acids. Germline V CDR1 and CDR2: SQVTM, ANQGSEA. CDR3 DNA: TGCAGCGTAGGAAGGGGCGCCACTTACGAGCAGTACTTC. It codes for CSVGRGATYEQYF.

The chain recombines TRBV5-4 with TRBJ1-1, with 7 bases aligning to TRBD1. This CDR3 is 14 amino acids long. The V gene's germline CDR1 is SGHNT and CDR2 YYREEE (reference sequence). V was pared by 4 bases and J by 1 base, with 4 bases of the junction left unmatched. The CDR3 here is CASSAGQQNTEAFF. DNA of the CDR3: TGTGCCAGCAGCGCGGGACAGCAGAACACTGAAGCTTTCTTT.

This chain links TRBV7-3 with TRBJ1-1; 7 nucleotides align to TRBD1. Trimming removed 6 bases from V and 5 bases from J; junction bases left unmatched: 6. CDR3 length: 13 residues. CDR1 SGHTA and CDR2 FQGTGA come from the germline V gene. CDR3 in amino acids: CASSKTGLTEAFF. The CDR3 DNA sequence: TGTGCCAGCAGTAAGACAGGGTTGACTGAAGCTTTCTTT.

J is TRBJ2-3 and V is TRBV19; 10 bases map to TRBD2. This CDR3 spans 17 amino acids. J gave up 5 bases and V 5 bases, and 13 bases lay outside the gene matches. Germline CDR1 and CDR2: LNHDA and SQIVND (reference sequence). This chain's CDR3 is CASSFKRGGLFGDTQYF. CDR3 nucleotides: TGTGCCAGTAGTTTCAAGCGGGGGGGCCTCTTTGGAGATACGCAGTATTTT.

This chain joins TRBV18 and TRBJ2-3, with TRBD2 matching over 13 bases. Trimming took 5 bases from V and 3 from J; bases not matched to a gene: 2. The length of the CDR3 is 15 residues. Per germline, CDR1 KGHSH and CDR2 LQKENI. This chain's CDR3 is CASSSGLAGTDTQYF. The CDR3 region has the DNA TGTGCCAGCTCATCGGGACTAGCGGGGACAGATACGCAGTATTTT.

CDR3 amino acids: CASRTRGLADTQYF. CDR3 DNA sequence: TGTGCCAGCAGAACCAGGGGGCTGGCAGATACGCAGTATTTT. The rearrangement joins TRBV2 to TRBJ2-3; 8 bases map to TRBD1. This CDR3 has 14 amino acids. Losses at the gene ends were 6 bases for V and 4 bases for J; bases not matched to a gene: 6. Germline V gene data show CDR1 as SNHLY and CDR2 as FYNNEI.

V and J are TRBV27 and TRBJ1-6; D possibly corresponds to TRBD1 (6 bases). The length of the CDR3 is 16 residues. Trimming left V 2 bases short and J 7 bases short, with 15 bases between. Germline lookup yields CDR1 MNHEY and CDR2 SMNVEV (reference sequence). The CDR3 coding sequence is TGTGCCAGCAGTTTAGTCTGGGGACAAGAAAATTCACCCCTCCACTTT. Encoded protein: CASSLVWGQENSPLHF.

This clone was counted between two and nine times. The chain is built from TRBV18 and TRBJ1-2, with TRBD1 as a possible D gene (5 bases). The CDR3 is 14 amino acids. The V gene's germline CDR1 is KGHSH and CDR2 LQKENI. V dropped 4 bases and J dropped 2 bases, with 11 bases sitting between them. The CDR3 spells CASSLPTDNYGYTF. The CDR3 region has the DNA TGTGCCAGCTCACTTCCGACAGACAACTATGGCTACACCTTC.

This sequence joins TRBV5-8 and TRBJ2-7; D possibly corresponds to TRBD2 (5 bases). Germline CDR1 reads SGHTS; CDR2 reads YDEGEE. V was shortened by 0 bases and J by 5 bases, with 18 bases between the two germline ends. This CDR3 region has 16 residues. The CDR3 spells CASSLDSSAISDEQYF. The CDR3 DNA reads TGTGCCAGCAGCTTGGACAGTAGCGCAATCTCGGACGAGCAGTACTTC.

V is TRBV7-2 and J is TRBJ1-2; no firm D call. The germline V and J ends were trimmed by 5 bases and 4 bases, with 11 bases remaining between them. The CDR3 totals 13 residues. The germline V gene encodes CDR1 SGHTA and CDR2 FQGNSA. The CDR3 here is CASSPGGIYGYTF. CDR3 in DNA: TGTGCCAGCAGCCCCGGCGGGATCTATGGCTACACCTTC.

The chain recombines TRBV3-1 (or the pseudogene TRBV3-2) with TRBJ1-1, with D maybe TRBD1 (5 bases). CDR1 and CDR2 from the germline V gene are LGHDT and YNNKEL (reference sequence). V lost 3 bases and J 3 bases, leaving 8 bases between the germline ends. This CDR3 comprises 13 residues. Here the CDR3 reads CASSQKGYTEAFF. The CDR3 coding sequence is TGTGCCAGCAGCCAGAAGGGGTACACTGAAGCTTTCTTT.

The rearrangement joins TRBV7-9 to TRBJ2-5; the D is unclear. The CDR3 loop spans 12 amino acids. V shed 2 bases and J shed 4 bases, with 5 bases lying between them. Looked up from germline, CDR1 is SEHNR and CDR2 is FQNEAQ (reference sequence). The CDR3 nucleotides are TGTGCCAGCAGCTTACCTCTAGAGACCCAGTACTTC. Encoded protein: CASSLPLETQYF. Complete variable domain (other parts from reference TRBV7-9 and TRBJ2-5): DTGVSQNPRHKITKRGQNVTFRCDPISEHNRLYWYRQTLGQGPEFLTYFQNEAQLEKSRLLSDRFSAERPKGSFSTLEIQRTEQGDSAMYLCASSLPLETQYFGPGTRLLVL.

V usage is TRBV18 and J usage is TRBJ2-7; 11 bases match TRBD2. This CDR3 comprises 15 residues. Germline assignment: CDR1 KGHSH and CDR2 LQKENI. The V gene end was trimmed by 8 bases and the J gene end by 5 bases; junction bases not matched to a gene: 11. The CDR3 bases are TGTGCCAGCACCTTATCGACTAGCGGGGTTAACGAGCAGTACTTC. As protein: CASTLSTSGVNEQYF.

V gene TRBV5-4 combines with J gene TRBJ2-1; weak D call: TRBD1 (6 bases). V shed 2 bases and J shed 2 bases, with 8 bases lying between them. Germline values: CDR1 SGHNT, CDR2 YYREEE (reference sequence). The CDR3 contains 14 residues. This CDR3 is CASSLRGTYNEQFF. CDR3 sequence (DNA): TGTGCCAGCAGCTTAAGGGGGACCTACAATGAGCAGTTCTTC.

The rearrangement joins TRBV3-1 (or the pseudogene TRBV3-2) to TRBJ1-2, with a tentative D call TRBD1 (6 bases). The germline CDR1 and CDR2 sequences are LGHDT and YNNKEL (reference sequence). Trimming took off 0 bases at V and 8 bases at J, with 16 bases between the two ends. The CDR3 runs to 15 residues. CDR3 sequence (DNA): TGTGCCAGCAGCCAAGATGTTGCAGGGGTTGGGGGCTACACCTTC. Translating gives CASSQDVAGVGGYTF.

The CDR3 DNA is TGTGCCAGCTCAGCCTCAGGGATCGATCAGCCCCAGCATTTT. Its translation: CASSASGIDQPQHF. The V call is TRBV18, the J call TRBJ1-5; D is perhaps TRBD1 (5 bases). The ends were cut back, 5 bases at V and 5 bases at J, with 13 bases in the middle. The CDR3 contains 14 residues. Germline V gene sequence: CDR1 KGHSH, CDR2 LQKENI.

DNA of the CDR3: TGCGCCAGCGCCCGGGACAGGGCCGGTTCACCCCTCCACTTT. Its protein is CASARDRAGSPLHF. The chain is built from TRBV5-1 and TRBJ1-6; TRBD1 matches at 9 bases. CDR3 length: 14 residues. Germline-derived CDR1 and CDR2 are SGHRS and YFSETQ. Trimming cost V 7 bases and J 9 bases; bases outside gene matches: 8.

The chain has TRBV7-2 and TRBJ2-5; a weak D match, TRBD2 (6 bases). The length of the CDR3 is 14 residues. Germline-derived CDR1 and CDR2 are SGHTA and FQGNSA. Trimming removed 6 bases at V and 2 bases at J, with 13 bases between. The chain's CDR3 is CASRSSSAQETQYF. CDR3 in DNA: TGTGCCAGCAGATCCTCTAGCGCTCAAGAGACCCAGTACTTC.

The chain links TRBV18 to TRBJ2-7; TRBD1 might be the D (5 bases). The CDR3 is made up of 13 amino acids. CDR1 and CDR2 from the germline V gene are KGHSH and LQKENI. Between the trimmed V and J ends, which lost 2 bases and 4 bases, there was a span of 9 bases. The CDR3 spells CASSPGAGYEQYF. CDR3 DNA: TGTGCCAGCTCACCAGGGGCAGGGTACGAGCAGTACTTC.

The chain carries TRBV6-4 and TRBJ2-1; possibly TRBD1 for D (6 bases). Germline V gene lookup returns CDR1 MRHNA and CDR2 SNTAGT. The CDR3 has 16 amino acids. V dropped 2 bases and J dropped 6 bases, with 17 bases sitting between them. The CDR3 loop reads CASSDQGSYPSNEQFF. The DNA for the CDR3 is TGTGCCAGCAGTGACCAGGGGTCGTATCCTAGCAATGAGCAGTTCTTC.

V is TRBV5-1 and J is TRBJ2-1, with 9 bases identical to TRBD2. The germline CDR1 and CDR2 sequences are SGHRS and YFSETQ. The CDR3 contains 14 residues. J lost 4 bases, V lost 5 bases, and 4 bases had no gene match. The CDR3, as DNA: TGCGCCAGCAGAACCAGCGGGGGGTACAATGAGCAGTTCTTC. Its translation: CASRTSGGYNEQFF.